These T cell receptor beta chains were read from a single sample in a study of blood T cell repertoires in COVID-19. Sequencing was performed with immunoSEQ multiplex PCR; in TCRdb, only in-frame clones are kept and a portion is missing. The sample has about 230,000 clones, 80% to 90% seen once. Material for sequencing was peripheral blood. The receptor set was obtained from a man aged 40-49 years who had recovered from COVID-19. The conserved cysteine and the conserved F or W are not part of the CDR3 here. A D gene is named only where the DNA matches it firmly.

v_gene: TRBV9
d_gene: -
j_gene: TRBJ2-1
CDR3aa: ASSVVFGEQF

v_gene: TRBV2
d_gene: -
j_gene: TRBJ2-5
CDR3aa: ASNVGLPGETQY

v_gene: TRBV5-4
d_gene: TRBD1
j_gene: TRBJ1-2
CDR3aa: ASSLDRGNYGYT

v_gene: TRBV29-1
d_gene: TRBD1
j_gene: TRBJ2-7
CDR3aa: SAMGQGFSYEQY

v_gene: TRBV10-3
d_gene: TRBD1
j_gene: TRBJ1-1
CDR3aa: AISELLVDRGGEAF

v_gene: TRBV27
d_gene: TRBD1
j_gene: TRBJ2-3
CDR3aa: ASRAGTGGRGGDTQY

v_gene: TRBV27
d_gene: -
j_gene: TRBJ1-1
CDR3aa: ASSRRDTLSEAF

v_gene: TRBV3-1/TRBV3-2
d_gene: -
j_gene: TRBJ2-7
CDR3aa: ASRPQERSYEQY

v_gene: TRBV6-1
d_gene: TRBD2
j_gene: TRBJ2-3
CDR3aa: ASSSTSDGDTQY

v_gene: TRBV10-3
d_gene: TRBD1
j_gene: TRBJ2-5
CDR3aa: AISESIGTVGETQY

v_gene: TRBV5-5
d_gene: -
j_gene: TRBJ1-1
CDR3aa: ASSWTRGWQMNTEAF

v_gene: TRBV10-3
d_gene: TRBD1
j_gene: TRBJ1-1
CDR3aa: AISESSQGELHTEAF

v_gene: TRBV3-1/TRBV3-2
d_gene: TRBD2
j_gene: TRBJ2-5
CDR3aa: ASSQASGGGETQY

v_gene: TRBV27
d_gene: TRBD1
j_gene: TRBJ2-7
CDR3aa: ASSWDSNYEQY

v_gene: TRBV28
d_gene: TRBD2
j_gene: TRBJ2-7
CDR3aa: ASRILAGGTYEQY

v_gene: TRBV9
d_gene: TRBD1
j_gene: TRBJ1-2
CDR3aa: ASSPQGQGANGYT

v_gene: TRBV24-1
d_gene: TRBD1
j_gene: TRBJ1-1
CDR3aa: ATRRNDQAGGVQLPLAEAF

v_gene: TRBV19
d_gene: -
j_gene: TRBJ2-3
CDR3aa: ASSIDVTVDTQY

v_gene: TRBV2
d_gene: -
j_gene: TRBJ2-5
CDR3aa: ASGDLEETQY

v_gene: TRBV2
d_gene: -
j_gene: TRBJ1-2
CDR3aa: ASSEARYGYT

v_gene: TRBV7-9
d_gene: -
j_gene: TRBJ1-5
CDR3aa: ASSRGHSDSNQPQH

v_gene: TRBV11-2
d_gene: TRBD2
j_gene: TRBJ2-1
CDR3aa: ASSQAGGFNEQF

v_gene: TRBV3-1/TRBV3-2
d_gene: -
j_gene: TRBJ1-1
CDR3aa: ASSQQGLTEAF

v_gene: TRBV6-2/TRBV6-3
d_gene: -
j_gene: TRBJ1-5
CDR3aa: ASSYWTRGSPQH

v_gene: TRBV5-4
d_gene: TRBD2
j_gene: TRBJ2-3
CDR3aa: ASSPRLAGALDTQY

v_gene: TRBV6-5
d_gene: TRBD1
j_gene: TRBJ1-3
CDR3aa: ASSSGTGAGNTIY

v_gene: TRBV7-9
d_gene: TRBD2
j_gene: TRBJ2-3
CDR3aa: ASSFPLAGYTDTQY

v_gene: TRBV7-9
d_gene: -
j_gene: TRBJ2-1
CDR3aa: ASSSVGLGYNEQF

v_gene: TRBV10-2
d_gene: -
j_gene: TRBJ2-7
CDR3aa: ASSPGGHGYEQY

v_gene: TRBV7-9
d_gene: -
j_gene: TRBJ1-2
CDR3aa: ASSSTPGDGYT

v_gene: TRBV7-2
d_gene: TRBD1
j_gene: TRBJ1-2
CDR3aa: ASNVQGAVYGYT

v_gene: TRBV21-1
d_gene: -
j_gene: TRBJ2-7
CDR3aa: ASSKDRGNEQY

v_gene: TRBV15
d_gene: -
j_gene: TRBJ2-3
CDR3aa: ATSRTQGASLDTQY

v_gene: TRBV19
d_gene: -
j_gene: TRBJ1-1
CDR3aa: ASSDEVGNTEAF

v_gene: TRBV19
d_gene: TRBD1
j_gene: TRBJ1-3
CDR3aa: ASSRDRRTGNTIY

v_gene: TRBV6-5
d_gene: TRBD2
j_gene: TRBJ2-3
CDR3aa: ASKREASTDTQY